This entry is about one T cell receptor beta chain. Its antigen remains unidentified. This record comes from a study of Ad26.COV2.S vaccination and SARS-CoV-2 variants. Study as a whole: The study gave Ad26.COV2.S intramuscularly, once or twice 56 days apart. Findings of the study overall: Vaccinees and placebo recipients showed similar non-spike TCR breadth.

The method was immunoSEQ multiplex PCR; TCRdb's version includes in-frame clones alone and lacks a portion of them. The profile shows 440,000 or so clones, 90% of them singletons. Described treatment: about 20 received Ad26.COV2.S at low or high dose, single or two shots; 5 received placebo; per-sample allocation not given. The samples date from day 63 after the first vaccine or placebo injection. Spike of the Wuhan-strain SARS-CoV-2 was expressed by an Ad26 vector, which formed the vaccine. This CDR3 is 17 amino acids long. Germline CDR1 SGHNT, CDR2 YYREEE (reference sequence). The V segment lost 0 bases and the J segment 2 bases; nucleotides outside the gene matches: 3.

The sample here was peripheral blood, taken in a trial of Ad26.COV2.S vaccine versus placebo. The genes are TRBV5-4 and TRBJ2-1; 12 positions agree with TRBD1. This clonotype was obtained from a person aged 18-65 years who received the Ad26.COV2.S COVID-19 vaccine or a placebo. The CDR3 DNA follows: TGTGCCAGCAGCTTGGGGGGACAGGGGGCGGCCTACAATGAGCAGTTCTTC. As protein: CASSLGGQGAAYNEQFF. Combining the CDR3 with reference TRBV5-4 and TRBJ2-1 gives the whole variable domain ETGVTQSPTHLIKTRGQQVTLRCSSQSGHNTVSWYQQALGQGPQFIFQYYREEENGRGNFPPRFSGLQFPNYSSELNVNALELDDSALYLCASSLGGQGAAYNEQFFGPGTRLTVL.